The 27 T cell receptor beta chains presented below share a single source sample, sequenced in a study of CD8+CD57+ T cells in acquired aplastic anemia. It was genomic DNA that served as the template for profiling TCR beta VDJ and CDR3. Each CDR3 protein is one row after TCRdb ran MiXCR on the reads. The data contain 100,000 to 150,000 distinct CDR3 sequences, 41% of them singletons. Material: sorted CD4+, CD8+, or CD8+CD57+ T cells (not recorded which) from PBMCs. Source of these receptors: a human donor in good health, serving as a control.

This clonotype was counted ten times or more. In nucleotides, the CDR3 is TGTGCCAGCAGCCAAGATCTCCATAGAGGAGCGGGAACCTACGAGCAGTACTTC. Its protein product is CASSQDLHRGAGTYEQYF. The chain combines TRBV4-2 with TRBJ2-7, with 7 positions matching TRBD2. This CDR3 is 18 amino acids long. Looked up from germline, CDR1 is LGHNA and CDR2 is YNFKEQ. With V trimmed by 0 bases and J by 2 bases, 13 bases remained unmatched.

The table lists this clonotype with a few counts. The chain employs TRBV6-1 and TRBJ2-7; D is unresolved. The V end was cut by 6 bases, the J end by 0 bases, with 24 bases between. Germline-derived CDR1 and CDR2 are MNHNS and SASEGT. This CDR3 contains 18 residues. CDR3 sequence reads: CASSHRALSTISSYEQYF. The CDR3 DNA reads TGTGCCAGCAGCCACCGGGCCCTGAGTACTATTAGCTCCTACGAGCAGTACTTC.

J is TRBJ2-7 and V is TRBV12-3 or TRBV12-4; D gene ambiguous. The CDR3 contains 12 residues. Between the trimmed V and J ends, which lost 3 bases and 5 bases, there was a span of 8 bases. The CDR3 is CASSFAVDEQYF. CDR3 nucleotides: TGTGCCAGCAGTTTTGCGGTGGACGAGCAGTACTTC.

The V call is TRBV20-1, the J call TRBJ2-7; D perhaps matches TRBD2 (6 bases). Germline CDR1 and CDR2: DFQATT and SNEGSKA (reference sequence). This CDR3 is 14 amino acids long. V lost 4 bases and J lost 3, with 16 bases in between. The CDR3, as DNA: TGCAGTGCTAAAGGGAGGACCAGCGTCTACGAGCAGTACTTC. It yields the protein CSAKGRTSVYEQYF.

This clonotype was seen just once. The CDR3 bases are TGTGCCAGCAGCGCCGGACAGGGGGGAGGAAACACCATATATTTT. Amino acids: CASSAGQGGGNTIYF. The chain links TRBV25-1 to TRBJ1-3; 10 nucleotides align to TRBD1. Germline loops: CDR1 MGHDK, CDR2 SYGVNS. The length of the CDR3 is 15 residues. The V and J ends lost 6 bases and 4 bases, in that order; junction bases with no gene match: 6.

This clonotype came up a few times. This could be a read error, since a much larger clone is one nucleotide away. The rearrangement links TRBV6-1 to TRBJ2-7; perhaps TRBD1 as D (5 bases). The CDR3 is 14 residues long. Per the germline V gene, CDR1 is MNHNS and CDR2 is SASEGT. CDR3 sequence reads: CPSSIRTSIYEQYF. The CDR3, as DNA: TGTCCCAGCAGTATCCGGACATCAATCTACGAGCAGTACTTC.

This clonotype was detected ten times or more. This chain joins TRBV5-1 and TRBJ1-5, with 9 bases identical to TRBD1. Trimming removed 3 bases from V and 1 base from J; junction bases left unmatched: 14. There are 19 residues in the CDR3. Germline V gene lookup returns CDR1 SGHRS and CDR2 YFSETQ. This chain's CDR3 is CASSSSGTGNMESNQPQHF. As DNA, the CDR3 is TGCGCCAGCAGCTCGTCCGGGACAGGGAATATGGAGAGCAATCAGCCCCAGCATTTT.

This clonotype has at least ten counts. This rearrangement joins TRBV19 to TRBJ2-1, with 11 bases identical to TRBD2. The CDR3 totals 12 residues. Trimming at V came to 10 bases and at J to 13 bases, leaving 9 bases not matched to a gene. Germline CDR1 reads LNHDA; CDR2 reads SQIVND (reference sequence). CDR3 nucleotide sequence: TGTGCCACGGGTATAGCGGGAGGGCCTCAGTTCTTC. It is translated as CATGIAGGPQFF.

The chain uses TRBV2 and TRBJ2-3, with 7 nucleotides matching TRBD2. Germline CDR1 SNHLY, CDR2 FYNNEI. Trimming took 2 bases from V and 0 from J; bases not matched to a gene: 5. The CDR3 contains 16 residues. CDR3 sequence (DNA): TGTGCCAGCAGTGAACTGGGGAGGGCAAGCACAGATACGCAGTATTTT. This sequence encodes CASSELGRASTDTQYF.

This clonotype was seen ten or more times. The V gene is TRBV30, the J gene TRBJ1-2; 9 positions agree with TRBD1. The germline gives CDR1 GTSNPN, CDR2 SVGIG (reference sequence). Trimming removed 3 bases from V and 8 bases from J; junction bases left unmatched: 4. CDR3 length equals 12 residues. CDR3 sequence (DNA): TGTGCCTGGAGCCGGGACAGGGTGGGCTACACCTTC. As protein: CAWSRDRVGYTF.

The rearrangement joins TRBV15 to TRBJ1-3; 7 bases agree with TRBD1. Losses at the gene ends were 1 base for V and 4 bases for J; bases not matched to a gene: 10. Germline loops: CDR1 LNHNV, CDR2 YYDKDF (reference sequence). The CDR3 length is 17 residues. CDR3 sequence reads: CATSRVATQGSGNTIYF. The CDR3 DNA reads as TGTGCCACCAGCAGAGTCGCTACACAGGGGTCGGGAAACACCATATATTTT.

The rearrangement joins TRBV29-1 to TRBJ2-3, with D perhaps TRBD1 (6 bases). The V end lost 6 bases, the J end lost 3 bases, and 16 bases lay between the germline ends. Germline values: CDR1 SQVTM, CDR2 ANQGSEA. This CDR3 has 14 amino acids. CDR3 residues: CSVDPGQWTDTQYF. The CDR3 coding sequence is TGCAGCGTCGACCCGGGACAATGGACAGATACGCAGTATTTT.

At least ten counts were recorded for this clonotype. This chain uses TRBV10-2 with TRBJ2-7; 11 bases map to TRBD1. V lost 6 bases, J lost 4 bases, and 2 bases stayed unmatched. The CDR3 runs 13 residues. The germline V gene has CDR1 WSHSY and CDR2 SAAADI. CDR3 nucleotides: TGCGCCAGCAGCGGACAGGGGGCATACGAGCAGTACTTC. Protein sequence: CASSGQGAYEQYF.

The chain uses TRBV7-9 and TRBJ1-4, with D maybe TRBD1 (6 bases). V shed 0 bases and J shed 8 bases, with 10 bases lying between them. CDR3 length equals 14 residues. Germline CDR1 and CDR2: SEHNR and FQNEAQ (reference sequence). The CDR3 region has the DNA TGTGCCAGCAGCTTAGCACAGGGAGACGAAAAACTGTTTTTT. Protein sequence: CASSLAQGDEKLFF.

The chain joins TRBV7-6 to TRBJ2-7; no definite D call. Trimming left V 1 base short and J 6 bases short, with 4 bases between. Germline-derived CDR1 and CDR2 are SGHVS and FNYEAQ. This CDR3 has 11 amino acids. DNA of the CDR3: TGTGCCAGCAGCTTAGTTGGCGAGCAGTACTTC. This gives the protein CASSLVGEQYF.

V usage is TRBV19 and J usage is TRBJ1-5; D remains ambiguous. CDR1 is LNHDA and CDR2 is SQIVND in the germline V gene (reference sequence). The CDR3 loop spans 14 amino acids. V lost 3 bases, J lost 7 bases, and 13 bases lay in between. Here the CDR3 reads CASSITRVGQPQHF. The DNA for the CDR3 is TGTGCCAGTAGTATTACGCGGGTTGGCCAGCCCCAGCATTTT.

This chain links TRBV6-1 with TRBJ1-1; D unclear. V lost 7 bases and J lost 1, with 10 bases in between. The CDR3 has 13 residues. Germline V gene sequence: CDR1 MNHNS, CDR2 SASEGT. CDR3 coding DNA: TGTGCCAGCACCAGGACCGGGAACACTGAAGCTTTCTTT. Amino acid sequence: CASTRTGNTEAFF.

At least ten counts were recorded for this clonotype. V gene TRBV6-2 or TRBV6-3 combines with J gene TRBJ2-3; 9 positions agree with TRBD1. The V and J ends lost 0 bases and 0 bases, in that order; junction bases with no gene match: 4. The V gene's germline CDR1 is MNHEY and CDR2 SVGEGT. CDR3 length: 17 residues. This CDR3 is CASSYSGTGISTDTQYF. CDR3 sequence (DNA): TGTGCCAGCAGTTACTCGGGGACAGGGATTAGCACAGATACGCAGTATTTT.

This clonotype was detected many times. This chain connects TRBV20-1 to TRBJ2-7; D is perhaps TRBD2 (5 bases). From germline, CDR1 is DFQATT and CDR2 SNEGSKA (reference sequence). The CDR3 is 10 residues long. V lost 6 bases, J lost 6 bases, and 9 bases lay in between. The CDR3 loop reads CSAEGAEQYF. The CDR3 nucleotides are TGCAGTGCCGAGGGCGCCGAGCAGTACTTC.

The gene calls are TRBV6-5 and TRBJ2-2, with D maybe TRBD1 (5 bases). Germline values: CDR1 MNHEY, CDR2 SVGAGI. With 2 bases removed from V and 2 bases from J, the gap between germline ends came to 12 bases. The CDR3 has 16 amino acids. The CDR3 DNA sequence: TGTGCCAGCAGTTACAGGCAGGGTATTAACACCGGGGAGCTGTTTTTT. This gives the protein CASSYRQGINTGELFF.

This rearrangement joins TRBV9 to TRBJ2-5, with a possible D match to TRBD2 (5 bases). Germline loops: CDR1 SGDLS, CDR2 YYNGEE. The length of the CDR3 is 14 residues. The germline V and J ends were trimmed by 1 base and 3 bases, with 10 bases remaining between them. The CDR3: CASSVRGTKETQYF. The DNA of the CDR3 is TGTGCCAGCAGCGTACGGGGAACCAAAGAGACCCAGTACTTC.

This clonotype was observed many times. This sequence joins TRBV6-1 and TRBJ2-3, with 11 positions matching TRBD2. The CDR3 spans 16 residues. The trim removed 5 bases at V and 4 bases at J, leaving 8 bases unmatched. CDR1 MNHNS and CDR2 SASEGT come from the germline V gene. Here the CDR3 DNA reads TGTGCCAGCAGTCCACTAGCGGGGGTAAGGGCAGATACGCAGTATTTT. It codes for CASSPLAGVRADTQYF.

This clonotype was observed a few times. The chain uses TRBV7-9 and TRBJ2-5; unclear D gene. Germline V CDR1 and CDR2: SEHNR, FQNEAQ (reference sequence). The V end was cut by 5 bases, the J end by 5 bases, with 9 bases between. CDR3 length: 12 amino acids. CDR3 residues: CASSRLGETQYF. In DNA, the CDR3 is TGTGCCAGCAGCCGCCTTGGGGAGACCCAGTACTTC.

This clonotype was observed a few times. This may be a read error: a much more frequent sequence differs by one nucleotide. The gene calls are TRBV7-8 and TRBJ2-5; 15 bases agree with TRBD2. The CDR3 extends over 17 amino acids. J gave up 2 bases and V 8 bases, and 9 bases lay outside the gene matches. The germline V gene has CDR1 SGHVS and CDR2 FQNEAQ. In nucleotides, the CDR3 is TGTGCCAGCGGCCCAGGGACTAGCGGGGGGAAACAAGAGACCCAGTACTTC. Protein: CASGPGTSGGKQETQYF.

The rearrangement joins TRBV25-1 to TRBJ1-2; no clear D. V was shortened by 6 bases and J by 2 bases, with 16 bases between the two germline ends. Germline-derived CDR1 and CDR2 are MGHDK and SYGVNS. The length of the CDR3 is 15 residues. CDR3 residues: CASSLAGNSNYGYTF. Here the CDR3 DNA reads TGTGCCAGCAGCTTGGCGGGGAATTCGAACTATGGCTACACCTTC.

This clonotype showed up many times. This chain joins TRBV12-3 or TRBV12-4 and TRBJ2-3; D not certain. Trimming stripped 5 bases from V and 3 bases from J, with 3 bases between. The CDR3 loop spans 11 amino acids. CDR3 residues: CASSETDTQYF. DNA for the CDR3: TGTGCCAGCAGTGAAACAGATACGCAGTATTTT.

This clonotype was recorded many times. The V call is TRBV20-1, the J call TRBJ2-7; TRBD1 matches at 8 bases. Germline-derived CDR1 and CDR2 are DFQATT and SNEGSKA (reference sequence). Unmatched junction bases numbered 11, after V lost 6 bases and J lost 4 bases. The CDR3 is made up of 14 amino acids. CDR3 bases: TGCAGTGCATCTACAGGGGGACGCGGGTACGAGCAGTACTTC. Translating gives CSASTGGRGYEQYF.